Following are 22 T cell receptor beta chains from one sample sequenced in a study of blood T cells in healthy people across ages (dated by TCRdb to between 2014 and 2016). The library was prepared using 5' RACE. The instrument was an Illumina HiSeq 2500. A second about 7 to 11 cycle PCR used a sample-barcoded 5' primer and a J-beta primer mix. The public sequencing data were trimmed at Q25 with fastp and processed into clonotypes with MiXCR by TCRdb, which kept only in-frame beta chains. Rows are unified per CDR3 protein, each entry keeping the most common DNA and genes. The sample has about 780,000 distinct CDR3 sequences on record, roughly 26% of them singletons. The ten largest make up 2.5% to 3.5% of the sample. A further study also used this sample, focusing on T cells of mothers and their children.

Sequenced: blood. All receptors derive from a boy between 10 and 17 years old in good health.

This clonotype appeared once. The chain couples TRBV9 to TRBJ1-2; weak D call: TRBD1 (6 bases). Trimming took off 7 bases at V and 7 bases at J, with 14 bases between the two ends. This CDR3 spans 12 amino acids. Germline values: CDR1 SGDLS, CDR2 YYNGEE. CDR3 in amino acids: CASGAGTFGYTF. The CDR3 coding sequence is TGTGCCAGCGGAGCCGGGACATTTGGCTACACCTTC. The variable domain in full, completed from reference TRBV9 and TRBJ1-2, reads DSGVTQTPKHLITATGQRVTLRCSPRSGDLSVYWYQQSLDQGLQFLIQYYNGEERAKGNILERFSAQQFPDLHSELNLSSLELGDSALYFCASGAGTFGYTFGSGTRLTVV.

The chain recombines TRBV2 with TRBJ2-5; D is undetermined. Germline CDR1 SNHLY, CDR2 FYNNEI. This CDR3 region has 13 residues. V was pared by 4 bases and J by 2 bases, with 8 bases between. The CDR3 DNA is TGTGCCAGCAGTGGGCAGATACAAGAGACCCAGTACTTC. Amino acids: CASSGQIQETQYF. Combining the CDR3 with reference TRBV2 and TRBJ2-5 gives the whole variable domain EPEVTQTPSHQVTQMGQEVILRCVPISNHLYFYWYRQILGQKVEFLVSFYNNEISEKSEIFDDQFSVERPDGSNFTLKIRSTKLEDSAMYFCASSGQIQETQYFGPGTRLLVL.

This clonotype occurred once. The chain employs TRBV28 and TRBJ1-4; D not resolved. V shed 2 bases and J shed 8 bases, with 15 bases lying between them. Germline CDR1 and CDR2: MDHEN and SYDVKM. This CDR3 region has 15 residues. DNA for the CDR3: TGTGCCAGCAGTTTAGCGTCCAAGTTTGTGGAAAAACTGTTTTTT. Amino acid sequence: CASSLASKFVEKLFF.

The genes are TRBV2 and TRBJ2-3; 10 bases agree with TRBD2. CDR1 SNHLY and CDR2 FYNNEI come from the germline V gene. The V gene end was trimmed by 4 bases and the J gene end by 5 bases; junction bases not matched to a gene: 6. This CDR3 has 15 amino acids. For the CDR3, the DNA is TGTGCCAGCAGTGTGGCTAGCGGGGGTCTAGATACGCAGTATTTT. Its translation: CASSVASGGLDTQYF. The entire variable domain, with the rest obtained from reference TRBV2 and TRBJ2-3, is as follows: EPEVTQTPSHQVTQMGQEVILRCVPISNHLYFYWYRQILGQKVEFLVSFYNNEISEKSEIFDDQFSVERPDGSNFTLKIRSTKLEDSAMYFCASSVASGGLDTQYFGPGTRLTVL.

The chain recombines TRBV20-1 with TRBJ2-1; the D is unclear. V lost 5 bases, J lost 0 bases, and 17 bases lay in between. This CDR3 region has 16 residues. CDR1 DFQATT and CDR2 SNEGSKA come from the germline V gene (reference sequence). The CDR3 DNA reads TGCAGTGCTGAGGCATTCGACATGAGCTCCTACAATGAGCAGTTCTTC. Protein sequence: CSAEAFDMSSYNEQFF.

V gene TRBV2 combines with J gene TRBJ2-5; TRBD2 matches at 9 bases. The J call may be in error: the DNA end matches TRBJ2-1 better. The CDR3 loop spans 14 amino acids. Looked up from germline, CDR1 is SNHLY and CDR2 is FYNNEI. The CDR3 nucleotides read TGTGCCAGCAAGGTCGGAGCGGGAGGTTATGAGCAGTTCTTC. This encodes CASKVGAGGYEQFF.

The rearrangement links TRBV6-1 to TRBJ2-5; D tentatively fits TRBD1 or TRBD2 (6 bases each). Per the germline V gene, CDR1 is MNHNS and CDR2 is SASEGT. V lost 2 bases to trimming and J lost 2 bases, with 21 bases between them. The CDR3 covers 18 residues. The CDR3 sequence: CASSESAWGAGWQETQYF. DNA of the CDR3: TGTGCCAGCAGTGAATCAGCTTGGGGGGCAGGGTGGCAAGAGACCCAGTACTTC.

This sequence joins TRBV15 and TRBJ2-5; D gene uncertain. V lost 8 bases, J lost 1 base, and 20 bases lay in between. The V gene's germline CDR1 is LNHNV and CDR2 YYDKDF (reference sequence). There are 16 residues in the CDR3. This CDR3 is CATRNRATELQETQYF. CDR3 DNA: TGTGCCACCCGCAATCGGGCCACCGAACTCCAAGAGACCCAGTACTTC.

This clonotype was seen at least ten times. The rearrangement links TRBV2 to TRBJ2-5; no firm D call. Matching the DNA end better, TRBJ2-1 makes the J call doubtful. Germline V gene data show CDR1 as SNHLY and CDR2 as FYNNEI. CDR3 length: 12 residues. The CDR3 loop reads CASRDQGNEQFF. CDR3 DNA: TGTGCCAGCAGGGACCAAGGCAATGAGCAGTTCTTC.

Regarding this clonotype: The junction does not match germline at one end; this may be a read error. The chain is built from TRBV28 and TRBJ1-5; D possibly corresponds to TRBD1 (5 bases). The germline CDR1 and CDR2 sequences are MDHEN and SYDVKM. CDR3 length equals 16 residues. CDR3 coding DNA: TGTGCCAGCAGTGCCCAGGACATTCCTGGGAGTCAGCCCCAACATTTT. It translates to CASSAQDIPGSQPQHF.

The chain couples TRBV5-5 to TRBJ2-5, with 9 bases that match TRBD1. The end of the DNA fits TRBJ2-7 better, so the J call may be wrong. The germline V gene has CDR1 SGHKS and CDR2 YYEKEE (reference sequence). The CDR3 is made up of 16 amino acids. CDR3 nucleotides: TGTGCCAGCAGCTTGGAACCGGGACAGGGAGACTACGAGCAGTACTTC. Translating gives CASSLEPGQGDYEQYF.

For this clonotype: The junction shows a germline mismatch at one end, possibly a read error. V and J are TRBV12-3 or TRBV12-4 and TRBJ2-5, with 9 bases aligning to TRBD2. Matching the DNA end better, TRBJ2-7 makes the J call doubtful. The CDR3 is made up of 14 amino acids. This chain's CDR3 is CASSIAGESYEQYF. CDR3 nucleotides: TGTGCCAGCAGTATAGCGGGAGAATCCTACGAGCAGTACTTC.

The chain is built from TRBV28 and TRBJ2-3; D is ambiguous. The length of the CDR3 is 11 residues. With 6 bases removed from V and 5 bases from J, the gap between germline ends came to 6 bases. CDR1 and CDR2 from the germline V gene are MDHEN and SYDVKM. CDR3 coding DNA: TGTGCCAGCAGCATCATAGATACGCAGTATTTT. Translation: CASSIIDTQYF.

Points on this clonotype: The junction and the germline gene differ at one end; a read error may be behind it. The gene calls are TRBV6-1 and TRBJ2-5; 7 bases map to TRBD1. Per the germline V gene, CDR1 is MNHNS and CDR2 is SASEGT. The CDR3 loop spans 13 amino acids. The CDR3 nucleotides are TGTGCCAGCAGTGGAGACAGGGAAGATACCCAGTACTTC. This codes for CASSGDREDTQYF.

J is TRBJ1-1 and V is TRBV10-2; D uncertain. This CDR3 spans 15 amino acids. Germline V lookup: CDR1 WSHSY, CDR2 SAAADI. Trimming stripped 3 bases from V and 0 bases from J, with 11 bases between. CDR3 region: CASSETGRMNTEAFF. CDR3 DNA: TGCGCCAGCAGTGAAACCGGGCGGATGAACACTGAAGCTTTCTTT.

The V and J genes are TRBV14 and TRBJ1-1, with 8 nucleotides matching TRBD1. V shed 2 bases, J shed 4 bases, and the junction held 9 bases outside the gene matches. Germline lookup yields CDR1 SGHDN and CDR2 FVKESK. CDR3 size: 16 residues. CDR3 in amino acids: CASSQPRQGRVTEAFF. The CDR3 nucleotides are TGTGCCAGCAGCCAACCGAGACAGGGGCGAGTCACTGAAGCTTTCTTT. Combining the CDR3 with reference TRBV14 and TRBJ1-1 gives the whole variable domain EAGVTQFPSHSVIEKGQTVTLRCDPISGHDNLYWYRRVMGKEIKFLLHFVKESKQDESGMPNNRFLAERTGGTYSTLKVQPAELEDSGVYFCASSQPRQGRVTEAFFGQGTRLTVV.

This clonotype was observed a few times. The chain combines TRBV7-9 with TRBJ1-2; D gene ambiguous. Trimming removed 5 bases at V and 7 bases at J, with 11 bases between. Germline loops: CDR1 SEHNR, CDR2 FQNEAQ (reference sequence). The CDR3 length is 12 residues. DNA for the CDR3: TGTGCCAGCAGCGCCGAGACGAGTGGCTACACCTTC. Protein: CASSAETSGYTF.

V is TRBV20-1 and J is TRBJ1-2; TRBD1 is a possible D gene (5 bases). The V end lost 3 bases, the J end lost 3 bases, and 14 bases lay between the germline ends. This CDR3 comprises 14 residues. The germline CDR1 and CDR2 sequences are DFQATT and SNEGSKA (reference sequence). CDR3 nucleotide sequence: TGCAGTGCTAGGAGGGGCCGGACCCACTATGGCTACACCTTC. This codes for CSARRGRTHYGYTF.

At least ten counts were recorded for this clonotype. The chain combines TRBV27 with TRBJ2-5, with D possibly being TRBD2 (7 bases). V was trimmed by 0 bases and J by 5 bases, leaving 13 bases between them. From germline, CDR1 is MNHEY and CDR2 SMNVEV (reference sequence). The CDR3 runs 15 residues. As DNA, the CDR3 is TGTGCCAGCAGTTTATCGGGAGGGGGGCAGGAGACCCAGTACTTC. It yields the protein CASSLSGGGQETQYF.

This clonotype occurred a few times. Mismatch with germline at one junction end may stem from a read error. The chain joins TRBV10-3 to TRBJ2-7, with D possibly being TRBD1 or TRBD2 (6 bases each). Germline CDR1 is ENHRY and CDR2 is SYGVKD. The CDR3 length is 15 residues. CDR3 residues: CAISEGGPRSYEQYF. CDR3 nucleotides: TGCGCCATCAGTGAGGGGGGCCCTCGCTCCTACGAGCAGTACTTC.

The chain uses TRBV7-9 and TRBJ2-3; D unresolved. Trimming left V 6 bases short and J 6 bases short, with 10 bases between. There are 12 residues in the CDR3. Germline V gene sequence: CDR1 SEHNR, CDR2 FQNEAQ (reference sequence). The CDR3 loop is CASSLISDTQYF. The CDR3 coding sequence is TGTGCCAGCAGTCTTATCTCCGATACGCAGTATTTT.

The chain couples TRBV4-2 to TRBJ1-2, with unresolved D. Germline V gene lookup returns CDR1 LGHNA and CDR2 YNFKEQ. The CDR3 runs 16 residues. The ends were cut back, 2 bases at V and 3 bases at J, with 16 bases in the middle. This chain's CDR3 is CASSQKPREQYYGYTF. CDR3 nucleotides: TGTGCCAGCAGCCAAAAGCCCCGCGAACAGTACTATGGCTACACCTTC.